This TCR beta chain came from a study of blood T cell repertoires in COVID-19. Study-level background: Specimens from acute and convalescent COVID-19 originated in the United States, Italy and Spain. From T cells, B-cell-depleted T cells, or PBMCs came the material, which was cDNA or gDNA.

Clones were sequenced by immunoSEQ multiplex PCR, and TCRdb holds only the in-frame ones, with some missing. The sample carries under 200,000 clones, 80% to 90% recorded once. V dropped 1 base and J dropped 4 bases, with 11 bases sitting between them. The CDR3 contains 15 residues. Germline V gene lookup returns CDR1 MNHNS and CDR2 SASEGT. The source of this sequence is a woman aged 70-85 years with acute or convalescent COVID-19. This sequence joins TRBV6-1 and TRBJ2-1; no firm D call. What was sequenced was peripheral blood. The DNA of the CDR3 is TGTGCCAGCAGTGAAGGCCCCGCCGGTTACAATGAGCAGTTCTTC. It codes for CASSEGPAGYNEQFF.